The T cell receptor beta chain under discussion was sequenced for a study of T cells in Graves' hyperthyroidism and ophthalmopathy. The CDR3 consists of 15 residues. Trimming cost V 1 base and J 3 bases, with 12 bases left between them. Stable Graves' hyperthyroidism denoted no ophthalmopathy progression over 18 months. Diagnoses used clinical symptoms, serum thyroxine and TRAb, thyroid ultrasound and orbital computed tomography. The PBMCs were sourced from fresh peripheral blood (less than 11 ml). RNA transcripts served as the template for amplifying TCR beta CDR3 regions. RT-PCR in the first round (using the HTBI primer set) targeted the TCR CDR3. TCRdb re-called the multiplex PCR reads through MiXCR, storing one row per CDR3 protein. The table has fewer than 800,000 distinct CDR3 sequences, less than 20% seen once.

This TCR derives from a man between 18 and 29 years old with Graves' hyperthyroidism. Material: blood. The chain couples TRBV12-3 or TRBV12-4 to TRBJ1-1; possible D gene TRBD1, 6 bases. In DNA form, the CDR3 reads TGTGCCAGCAGTTTAGATAGGGGGTGGGACACTGAAGCTTTCTTT. It codes for CASSLDRGWDTEAFF.